A single sample gave rise to the 27 T cell receptor beta chains below, sequenced in a study of T cells in women clearing cervical HPV infection. The table came from immunoSEQ multiplex PCR; TCRdb's copy has only in-frame clones and leaves some out. Its table lists about 27,000 clones. The specimen sequenced was blood buffy coat. The receptors were gathered from a woman aged 18-70 years with a cervical HPV16 infection that either progressed to CIN3+ or cleared (not recorded which).

Notes on this clone: Read data end 3 residues before the CDR3 end; the end is taken from the germline J gene. The chain couples TRBV18 to TRBJ1-2, with TRBD1 as a possible D gene (5 bases). This CDR3 comprises 14 residues. The germline gives CDR1 KGHSH, CDR2 LQKENI. CDR3 residues: CASSRLPGVYDYTF. Partial CDR3 DNA: TGTGCCAGCTCACGACTCCCGGGGGTCTACGAC. Based on the CDR3 plus reference TRBV18 and TRBJ1-2, the full variable domain is NAGVMQNPRHLVRRRGQEARLRCSPMKGHSHVYWYRQLPEEGLKFMVYLQKENIIDESGMPKERFSAEFPKEGPSILRIQQVVRGDSAAYFCASSRLPGVYDYTFGSGTRLTVV.

Note on this clone: The germline gene is not matched at one end of the junction; a read error may be the cause. The sequence runs out 3 residues before the end of the CDR3; the remainder is reconstructed from the germline J gene. J is TRBJ2-3 and V is TRBV4-2; 10 bases are a match to TRBD1. Germline assignment: CDR1 LGHNA and CDR2 YNFKEQ. The CDR3 spans 16 residues. The CDR3 sequence is CASSSSDRGLTDTQYF. CDR3 DNA, as far as it was read: TGCGCCAGCAGCTCCTCAGACAGGGGGCTGACAGATACG.

As to this clone: The junction does not match germline at one end; this may be a read error. The sequence runs out 3 residues before the end of the CDR3; the remainder is reconstructed from the germline J gene. The chain is built from TRBV4-2 and TRBJ1-3; 8 bases are shared with TRBD1. This CDR3 spans 14 amino acids. Germline V gene sequence: CDR1 LGHNA, CDR2 YNFKEQ. Here the CDR3 reads CASSRTGPGNTIYF. The CDR3 bases that were read are TGCGCCAGCAGCCGGACAGGGCCTGGAAACACC.

As for this clone: Read coverage stops 3 residues before the CDR3 terminus; the germline J gene supplies the remainder. V usage is TRBV18 and J usage is TRBJ1-6, with 7 bases that match TRBD1. This CDR3 comprises 16 residues. V dropped 3 bases and J dropped 5; count of bases not matched to a gene: 7. CDR1 KGHSH and CDR2 LQKENI come from the germline V gene. The DNA read from the CDR3 is TGTGCCAGCTCACCCCCCGGGACAGTGAATAATTCACCC. This codes for CASSPPGTVNNSP. From start to end, the CDR3 is CASSPPGTVNNSPLHF.

About this clone: The sequence runs out 3 residues before the end of the CDR3; the remainder is reconstructed from the germline J gene. The chain couples TRBV29-1 to TRBJ1-2; the match to TRBD1 covers 7 bases. This CDR3 is built from 11 residues. Germline V gives CDR1 SQVTM, CDR2 ANQGSEA. The CDR3 DNA, read in part, is TGCAGCGTCGGCGGGGACAGAACA. Protein product: CSVGGDRT. The whole CDR3 sequence is CSVGGDRTYTF.

About this clone: The read ends 3 residues early relative to the CDR3; the germline J gene fills the gap. This chain connects TRBV7-2 to TRBJ1-1; no firm D call. Trimming shortened V by 5 bases and J by 4 bases, and 14 bases separated the two germline ends. The CDR3 is made up of 14 amino acids. Germline CDR1 is SGHTA and CDR2 is FQGNSA. The CDR3 loop is CASSTQPTGTEAFF. The sequenced CDR3 bases are TGTGCCAGCAGCACACAACCCACGGGCACTGAA.

In regard to this clone: Read coverage stops 3 residues before the CDR3 terminus; the germline J gene supplies the remainder. The rearrangement joins TRBV7-2 to TRBJ2-5; weak D call: TRBD2 (5 bases). V was shortened by 4 bases and J by 4 bases, with 7 bases between the two germline ends. Germline values: CDR1 SGHTA, CDR2 FQGNSA. CDR3 length: 12 amino acids. This chain's CDR3 is CASSSAGETQYF. The sequenced CDR3 bases are TGTGCCAGCAGCTCTGCGGGAGAGACC.

As for this clone: The CDR3 end lies 3 residues beyond the end of the read and is filled in from the germline J gene. The chain recombines TRBV5-8 with TRBJ2-7, with TRBD2 as a possible D gene (6 bases). Per the germline V gene, CDR1 is SGHTS and CDR2 is YDEGEE. Trimming cost V 0 bases and J 0 bases, with 10 bases left between them. The CDR3 is 15 residues long. CDR3 DNA, as far as it was read: TGTGCCAGCAGCTTGGCCGCGGGAAGCTCCTACGAG. It is translated as CASSLAAGSSYE. The whole CDR3 region reads CASSLAAGSSYEQYF.

As to this clone: The read terminates 3 residues ahead of where the CDR3 ends, so the germline J gene completes it. The chain is built from TRBV2 and TRBJ1-3; 8 bases are shared with TRBD1. The V gene's germline CDR1 is SNHLY and CDR2 FYNNEI. Trimming cost V 7 bases and J 9 bases; bases outside gene matches: 11. The CDR3 is 14 amino acids. Incomplete CDR3 DNA: TGTGCCAGCACCGCCGGGACAGGTCGAAGCACC. Encoded protein: CASTAGTGRST. The CDR3, in full, reads CASTAGTGRSTIYF.

Note on this clone: The CDR3 end falls 3 residues outside the read, so it is completed with the germline J gene. The chain is built from TRBV7-6 and TRBJ1-1, with 8 positions matching TRBD1. Germline-derived CDR1 and CDR2 are SGHVS and FNYEAQ. This CDR3 contains 12 residues. The part of the CDR3 DNA that was read is TGTGCCAGCAGCTACAGGGGGGGAGAA. Translating gives CASSYRGGE. The entire CDR3 is CASSYRGGEAFF.

As to this clone: Read sequence stops 3 residues before the CDR3 end, and the germline J gene provides the missing end. The chain links TRBV7-2 to TRBJ2-3; 8 bases line up with TRBD2. The CDR3 is made up of 13 amino acids. Germline CDR1 reads SGHTA; CDR2 reads FQGNSA. Incomplete CDR3 DNA: TGTGCCAGCAGCTTAGTCGGGGGGGAGACG. Translation: CASSLVGGET. The whole CDR3 protein is CASSLVGGETQYF.

Points on this clone: The read terminates 3 residues before the CDR3 end, so the remaining end is supplied by the germline J gene. The chain couples TRBV12-3 or TRBV12-4 to TRBJ1-6; D remains ambiguous. This CDR3 spans 16 amino acids. Trimming left V 5 bases short and J 3 bases short, with 14 bases between. The CDR3 reads CASSPGYSHYNSPLHF. CDR3 DNA (partial): TGTGCCAGCAGTCCGGGGTACAGTCACTATAATTCACCC.

In regard to this clone: With the read ending 3 residues before the CDR3 end, the germline J gene is used to fill in that end. V usage is TRBV7-3 and J usage is TRBJ1-1, with 8 nucleotides matching TRBD1. This CDR3 region has 13 residues. V lost 5 bases to trimming and J lost 7 bases; unmatched junction nucleotides: 6. The V gene's germline CDR1 is SGHTA and CDR2 FQGTGA. The sequenced CDR3 bases are TGTGCCAGCAGCGAACCGGGACAGGATGAA. Amino acid sequence: CASSEPGQDE. The CDR3 in full is CASSEPGQDEAFF.

A word on this clone: The CDR3 end lies 3 residues beyond the end of the read and is filled in from the germline J gene. The rearrangement joins TRBV19 to TRBJ1-2; 8 nucleotides line up with TRBD1. CDR1 and CDR2 from the germline V gene are LNHDA and SQIVND (reference sequence). After removal of 4 bases from V and 5 bases from J, the junction contained 12 bases not matched to a gene. The CDR3 sequence is 16 residues long. The CDR3 sequence is CASSTQPGGAGYGYTF. CDR3 bases read: TGTGCCAGTAGTACCCAACCAGGGGGCGCGGGGTATGGC. Drawing the rest from reference TRBV19 and TRBJ1-2, the complete variable domain is DGGITQSPKYLFRKEGQNVTLSCEQNLNHDAMYWYRQDPGQGLRLIYYSQIVNDFQKGDIAEGYSVSREKKESFPLTVTSAQKNPTAFYLCASSTQPGGAGYGYTFGSGTRLTVV.

As for this clone: The CDR3 extends 3 residues past the end of the read, so its final part is completed from the germline J gene. This sequence joins TRBV20-1 and TRBJ2-1; a possible D gene is TRBD2 (5 bases). The CDR3 spans 14 residues. V was clipped by 3 bases and J by 4 bases, with 13 bases between them. Germline CDR1 and CDR2: DFQATT and SNEGSKA (reference sequence). CDR3 in amino acids: CSASWVRTYNEQFF. The DNA read from the CDR3 is TGCAGTGCTAGTTGGGTCCGGACTTACAATGAG.

Concerning this clone itself: The read finishes 3 residues shy of the CDR3 end, and the germline J gene is used to complete it. The rearrangement links TRBV20-1 to TRBJ2-7; D is uncertain. V was clipped by 6 bases and J by 3 bases, with 12 bases between them. The CDR3 runs to 12 residues. Looked up from germline, CDR1 is DFQATT and CDR2 is SNEGSKA (reference sequence). The covered CDR3 bases are TGCAGTGCCCTGCACAAGGGCTACGAG. It specifies CSALHKGYE. The CDR3 in its entirety is CSALHKGYEQYF.

In regard to this clone: The read ends 3 residues before the CDR3 terminus; that terminus is restored from the germline J gene. The chain recombines TRBV14 with TRBJ1-5, with 8 bases matching TRBD1. CDR1 and CDR2 from the germline V gene are SGHDN and FVKESK. V was clipped by 4 bases and J by 0 bases; unmatched bases: 14. The CDR3 sequence is 19 residues long. The CDR3 bases that were read are TGTGCCAGCAGCCGCCAAGATGGACAGGGCTACTATAGCAATCAGCCC. It codes for CASSRQDGQGYYSNQP. The CDR3 in full is CASSRQDGQGYYSNQPQHF.

A note on this clone: Coverage ceases 3 residues before the CDR3 finishes, and the germline J gene fills in the end. J is TRBJ1-5 and V is TRBV19, with 8 nucleotides matching TRBD1. Germline CDR1 and CDR2: LNHDA and SQIVND (reference sequence). With 9 bases clipped from V and 0 bases from J, the junction kept 10 bases outside the gene matches. The CDR3 contains 16 residues. The CDR3 loop is CASNRGGPYSNQPQHF. The part of the CDR3 DNA that was read is TGTGCCAGCAACAGGGGGGGACCTTATAGCAATCAGCCC. The complete variable domain, with remaining parts taken from reference TRBV19 and TRBJ1-5, reads DGGITQSPKYLFRKEGQNVTLSCEQNLNHDAMYWYRQDPGQGLRLIYYSQIVNDFQKGDIAEGYSVSREKKESFPLTVTSAQKNPTAFYLCASNRGGPYSNQPQHFGDGTRLSIL.

Note on this clone: The missing CDR3 end, 3 residues past where the read stops, is filled in from the germline J gene. The chain employs TRBV18 and TRBJ2-3, with 9 bases fitting TRBD1. From germline, CDR1 is KGHSH and CDR2 LQKENI. The V gene end was trimmed by 4 bases and the J gene end by 5 bases; junction bases not matched to a gene: 7. The CDR3 loop spans 15 amino acids. CDR3 amino acids: CASSLGTGTIDTQYF. The CDR3 bases that were read are TGTGCCAGCTCACTCGGGACAGGGACGATAGATACG.

Comment on this clone: Sequencing ends 3 residues short of the CDR3 end; the germline J gene provides the rest. V usage is TRBV7-2 and J usage is TRBJ2-7; the D gene is possibly TRBD1 (5 bases). Trimming cost V 5 bases and J 5 bases, with 16 bases left between them. Looked up from germline, CDR1 is SGHTA and CDR2 is FQGNSA. This CDR3 spans 14 amino acids. The CDR3: CASSQGQFRDEQYF. Incomplete CDR3 DNA: TGTGCCAGCAGCCAAGGACAATTCCGGGACGAG.

As to this clone: With the read ending 3 residues before the CDR3 end, the germline J gene is used to fill in that end. The chain combines TRBV2 with TRBJ2-2; D unclear. The CDR3 spans 14 residues. CDR1 SNHLY and CDR2 FYNNEI come from the germline V gene. CDR3 region: CASSVTVTNEKLFF. Incomplete CDR3 DNA: TGTGCCAGCAGTGTGACGGTCACTAATGAAAAG.

On this clone itself: The CDR3 goes on 3 residues after the read ends, and that part is filled in from the germline J gene. The J gene is TRBJ2-2, the V gene TRBV20-1, with D possibly being TRBD2 (7 bases). V lost 1 base to trimming and J lost 7 bases, with 19 bases between them. Germline CDR1 is DFQATT and CDR2 is SNEGSKA (reference sequence). The CDR3 spans 16 residues. The CDR3 reads CSARVWGGPPDGELFF. The CDR3 bases that were read are TGCAGTGCTAGAGTGTGGGGGGGCCCCCCGGACGGGGAG.

In the case of this clone: The read terminates 3 residues before the CDR3 end, so the remaining end is supplied by the germline J gene. The rearrangement joins TRBV5-1 to TRBJ2-5; TRBD1 matches 7 bases. Germline V gene lookup returns CDR1 SGHRS and CDR2 YFSETQ. Trimming removed 6 bases from V and 5 bases from J; junction bases left unmatched: 7. CDR3 length equals 13 residues. This CDR3 is CASTEQGWETQYF. The covered CDR3 bases are TGCGCCAGCACCGAACAGGGGTGGGAGACC.

In regard to this clone: The DNA ends 3 residues before the CDR3 does, and the rest of the CDR3 is filled in from the germline J gene. The rearrangement links TRBV18 to TRBJ2-3; D may be TRBD1 or TRBD2 (5 bases each). This CDR3 has 13 residues. Germline V lookup: CDR1 KGHSH, CDR2 LQKENI. CDR3 protein: CASSLGLRETQYF. The DNA read from the CDR3 is TGTGCCAGCTCACTGGGGCTAAGGGAGACG.

Concerning this clone: The CDR3 is cut off 3 residues early in the read; its end comes from the germline J gene. The chain uses TRBV5-4 and TRBJ2-1; TRBD2 matches 8 bases. This CDR3 is 14 amino acids long. Germline CDR1 SGHNT, CDR2 YYREEE (reference sequence). With 6 bases clipped from V and 3 bases from J, the junction kept 5 bases outside the gene matches. The DNA read from the CDR3 is TGTGCCAGCACCCGGGGACTAGACTACAATGAG. This codes for CASTRGLDYNE. From start to end, the CDR3 is CASTRGLDYNEQFF. The whole variable domain, filled in from reference TRBV5-4 and TRBJ2-1, reads ETGVTQSPTHLIKTRGQQVTLRCSSQSGHNTVSWYQQALGQGPQFIFQYYREEENGRGNFPPRFSGLQFPNYSSELNVNALELDDSALYLCASTRGLDYNEQFFGPGTRLTVL.

Remarks on this clone: The read halts 3 residues ahead of the CDR3 end, with the missing end drawn from the germline J gene. The rearrangement joins TRBV18 to TRBJ2-2; possible D gene TRBD1, 6 bases. Per the germline V gene, CDR1 is KGHSH and CDR2 is LQKENI. This CDR3 is 15 amino acids long. The CDR3: CASSPTFQGGEKLFF. The covered CDR3 bases are TGTGCCAGCTCACCCACTTTTCAAGGGGGTGAAAAG.

As for this clone: The CDR3 end falls 3 residues outside the read, so it is completed with the germline J gene. The rearrangement links TRBV7-2 to TRBJ1-4; the D is unclear. CDR1 is SGHTA and CDR2 is FQGNSA in the germline V gene. The V and J ends lost 7 bases and 5 bases respectively, with 14 bases between them. This CDR3 region has 14 residues. The DNA read from the CDR3 is TGTGCCAGCACCCCAAACAGAGGAAATGAAAAA. Translated, it gives CASTPNRGNEK. The CDR3 in full is CASTPNRGNEKLFF.